This record concerns one T cell receptor beta chain sequence. The data belong to a study of radiation and T cells in renal cell carcinoma. Time point given: blood 4 weeks post-SBRT, at nephrectomy. The treatment was: 15 Gy SBRT to primary tumor, nephrectomy 4 weeks later. The tumor was a clear cell renal cell carcinoma. Clones were read by immunoSEQ multiplex PCR, and TCRdb kept only the in-frame ones, dropping some. The repertoire holds about 100,000 clones, with 75% to 85% as singletons. V gave up 5 bases and J gave up 6 bases, with 14 bases separating them. The CDR3 has 14 amino acids. The germline gives CDR1 MNHNS, CDR2 SASEGT.

The sequenced sample was blood, obtained from a patient whose treatment included radiotherapy and nephrectomy. This rearrangement joins TRBV6-1 to TRBJ2-1, with a weak D call TRBD1 (6 bases). This sequence was found in a man in his 60s with renal cell carcinoma. DNA for the CDR3: TGTGCCAGCAGTACGGGACACCCCACCAATGAGCAGTTCTTC. Translation gives CASSTGHPTNEQFF.